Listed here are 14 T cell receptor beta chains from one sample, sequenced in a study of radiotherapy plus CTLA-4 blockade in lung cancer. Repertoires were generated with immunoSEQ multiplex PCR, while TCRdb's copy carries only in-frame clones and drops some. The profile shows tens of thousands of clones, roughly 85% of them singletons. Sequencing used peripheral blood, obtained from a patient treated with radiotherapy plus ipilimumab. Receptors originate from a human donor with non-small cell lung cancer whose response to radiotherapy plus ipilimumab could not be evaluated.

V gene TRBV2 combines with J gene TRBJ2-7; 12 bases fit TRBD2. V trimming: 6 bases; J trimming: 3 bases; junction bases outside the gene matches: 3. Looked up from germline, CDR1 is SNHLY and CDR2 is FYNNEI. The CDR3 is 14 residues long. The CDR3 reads CASRETSGSYEQYF. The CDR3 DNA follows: TGTGCCAGCAGGGAGACTAGCGGGAGCTACGAGCAGTACTTC.

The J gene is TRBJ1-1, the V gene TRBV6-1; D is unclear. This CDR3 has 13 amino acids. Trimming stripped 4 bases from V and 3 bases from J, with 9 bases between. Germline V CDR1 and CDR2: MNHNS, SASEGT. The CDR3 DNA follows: TGTGCCAGCAGTGTTGAGGGATACACTGAAGCTTTCTTT. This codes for CASSVEGYTEAFF.

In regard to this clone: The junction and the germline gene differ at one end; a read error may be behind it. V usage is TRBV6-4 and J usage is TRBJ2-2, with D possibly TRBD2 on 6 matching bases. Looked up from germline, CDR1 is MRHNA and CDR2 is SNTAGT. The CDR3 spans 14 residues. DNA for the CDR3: TGTGCCAGCAGTGAACAGGTGAACACCGGGGGGCTGTTTTTT. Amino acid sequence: CASSEQVNTGGLFF.

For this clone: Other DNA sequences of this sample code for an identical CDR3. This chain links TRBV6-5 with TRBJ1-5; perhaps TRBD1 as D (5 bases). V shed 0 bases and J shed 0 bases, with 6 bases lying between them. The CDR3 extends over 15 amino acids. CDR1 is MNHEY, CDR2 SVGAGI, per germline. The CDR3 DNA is TGTGCCAGCAGTTACTCAGGGGCTAGCAATCAGCCCCAGCATTTT. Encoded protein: CASSYSGASNQPQHF.

Here the CDR3 reads CASSPRTGIYGYTF. The CDR3 nucleotides read TGTGCCAGCAGCCCCCGGACAGGAATCTATGGCTACACCTTC. The chain links TRBV7-2 to TRBJ1-2; 7 nucleotides agree with TRBD1. The ends lost 5 bases at V and 4 bases at J; junction bases unmatched: 7. Germline CDR1 SGHTA, CDR2 FQGNSA. The CDR3 is 14 amino acids.

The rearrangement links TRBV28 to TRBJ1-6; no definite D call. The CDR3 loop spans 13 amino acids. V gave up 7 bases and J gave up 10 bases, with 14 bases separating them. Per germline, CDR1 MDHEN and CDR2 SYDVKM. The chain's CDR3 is CASTPRPGSPLHF. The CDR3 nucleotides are TGTGCCAGCACCCCCAGGCCCGGCTCACCCCTCCACTTT.

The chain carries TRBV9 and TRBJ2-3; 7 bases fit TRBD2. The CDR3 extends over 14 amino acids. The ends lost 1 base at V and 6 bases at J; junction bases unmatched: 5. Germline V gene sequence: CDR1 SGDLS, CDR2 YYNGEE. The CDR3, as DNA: TGTGCCAGCAGCGTACTGGGGGAGGGGGATACGCAGTATTTT. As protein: CASSVLGEGDTQYF.

The CDR3 reads CASSSGTGGSNGYTF. The CDR3 nucleotides are TGTGCCAGCAGTTCCGGGACAGGAGGGAGCAATGGCTACACCTTC. V gene TRBV7-9 combines with J gene TRBJ1-2; TRBD1 agrees at 8 bases. This CDR3 comprises 15 residues. Unmatched junction bases numbered 12, after V lost 6 bases and J lost 6 bases. CDR1 and CDR2 (germline): SEHNR, FQNEAQ (reference sequence).

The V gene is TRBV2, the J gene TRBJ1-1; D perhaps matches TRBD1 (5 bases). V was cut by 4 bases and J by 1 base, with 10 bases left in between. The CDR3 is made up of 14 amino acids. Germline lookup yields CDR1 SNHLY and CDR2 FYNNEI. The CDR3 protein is CASSVAGGNTEAFF. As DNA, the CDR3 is TGTGCCAGCAGTGTTGCGGGGGGGAACACTGAAGCTTTCTTT.

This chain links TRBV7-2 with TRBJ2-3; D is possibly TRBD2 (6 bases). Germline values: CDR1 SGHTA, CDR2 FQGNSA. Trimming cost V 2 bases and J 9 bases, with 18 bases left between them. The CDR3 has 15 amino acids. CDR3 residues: CASSLPRDGGITQYF. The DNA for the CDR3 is TGTGCCAGCAGCTTACCCAGGGACGGGGGAATAACGCAGTATTTT.

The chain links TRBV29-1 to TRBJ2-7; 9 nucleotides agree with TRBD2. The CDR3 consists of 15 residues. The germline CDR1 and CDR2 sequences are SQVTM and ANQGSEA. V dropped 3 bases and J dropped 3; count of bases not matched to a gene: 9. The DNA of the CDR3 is TGCAGCGTTGATCCTAGCGGGACCACAATCTACGAGCAGTACTTC. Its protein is CSVDPSGTTIYEQYF.

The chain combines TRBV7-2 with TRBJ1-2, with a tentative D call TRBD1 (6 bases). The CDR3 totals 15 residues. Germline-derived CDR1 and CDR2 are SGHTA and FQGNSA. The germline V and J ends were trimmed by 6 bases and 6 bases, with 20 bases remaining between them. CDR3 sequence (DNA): TGTGCCAGCAGTTCCTTTCCCGGGACATCCGATGGCTACACCTTC. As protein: CASSSFPGTSDGYTF.

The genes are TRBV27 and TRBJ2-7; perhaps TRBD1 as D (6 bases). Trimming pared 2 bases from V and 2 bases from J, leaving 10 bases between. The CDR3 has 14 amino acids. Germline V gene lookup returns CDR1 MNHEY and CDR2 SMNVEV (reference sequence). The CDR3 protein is CASSLQDRPYEQYF. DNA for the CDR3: TGTGCCAGCAGTTTACAGGACAGACCCTACGAGCAGTACTTC.

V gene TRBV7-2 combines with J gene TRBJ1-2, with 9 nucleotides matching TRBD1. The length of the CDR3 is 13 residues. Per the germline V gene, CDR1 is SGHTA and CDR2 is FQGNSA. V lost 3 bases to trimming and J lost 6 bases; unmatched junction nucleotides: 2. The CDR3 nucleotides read TGTGCCAGCAGCTTTCGACAGGGGGATGGCTACACCTTC. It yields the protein CASSFRQGDGYTF.